One and the same sample provided the 21 T cell receptor beta chains below, sequenced in a study of cytomegalovirus exposure and HLA in healthy donors. The primer mix had 60 Vbeta and 13 Jbeta primers. Assay used: immunoSEQ multiplex PCR; TCRdb lists only in-frame clones, some missing. This sample carries fewer than 150,000 clones, over 70% of them seen once, and the ten largest clones take 3.1%. The sample consisted of PBMCs. Every receptor here comes from a man aged 35 to 55 in good health and CMV-seronegative.

V usage is TRBV30 and J usage is TRBJ2-2; tentative D call: TRBD2 (6 bases). Germline V lookup: CDR1 GTSNPN, CDR2 SVGIG (reference sequence). V was pared by 2 bases and J by 3 bases, with 10 bases between. The CDR3 consists of 14 residues. CDR3 bases: TGTGCCTGGAGTCGCGGGGTCGACACCGGGGAGCTGTTTTTT. Its protein product is CAWSRGVDTGELFF.

In this sample, this clone turned up a few times. The CDR3, as DNA: TGTGCCACTAGTCGCGGGGTCGACTACGAGCAGTACTTC. This gives the protein CATSRGVDYEQYF. The chain carries TRBV10-3 and TRBJ2-7; D is perhaps TRBD2 (6 bases). V was clipped by 10 bases and J by 3 bases, with 16 bases between them. The CDR3 is made up of 13 amino acids. Germline lookup yields CDR1 ENHRY and CDR2 SYGVKD.

This clone was counted a few times. This chain joins TRBV5-1 and TRBJ1-1; no clear D. V shed 0 bases and J shed 4 bases, with 13 bases lying between them. This CDR3 contains 15 residues. Germline V gene sequence: CDR1 SGHRS, CDR2 YFSETQ. CDR3 residues: CASSLGRGGSTEAFF. The CDR3 nucleotides are TGCGCCAGCAGCTTGGGGCGGGGTGGGAGCACTGAAGCTTTCTTT.

This chain joins TRBV6-5 and TRBJ2-3; a weak D match, TRBD2 (6 bases). CDR1 and CDR2 (germline): MNHEY, SVGAGI. The CDR3 has 13 amino acids. The V gene lost 6 bases and the J gene lost 10 bases, with 17 bases spanning the gap. CDR3 sequence: CASSPPGREAQYF. The CDR3 DNA sequence: TGTGCCAGCAGCCCACCTGGTAGGGAGGCGCAGTATTTT.

The V call is TRBV9, the J call TRBJ2-2; possibly TRBD2 for D (6 bases). The V and J ends lost 7 bases and 3 bases respectively, with 10 bases between them. The CDR3 is made up of 13 amino acids. Germline loops: CDR1 SGDLS, CDR2 YYNGEE. The CDR3 sequence is CASGTYDTGELFF. For the CDR3, the DNA is TGTGCCAGCGGGACTTATGACACCGGGGAGCTGTTTTTT. Based on the CDR3 plus reference TRBV9 and TRBJ2-2, the full variable domain is DSGVTQTPKHLITATGQRVTLRCSPRSGDLSVYWYQQSLDQGLQFLIQYYNGEERAKGNILERFSAQQFPDLHSELNLSSLELGDSALYFCASGTYDTGELFFGEGSRLTVL.

This clone was counted a single time. J is TRBJ2-1 and V is TRBV10-1, with 7 bases aligning to TRBD2. Trimming cost V 9 bases and J 2 bases; bases outside gene matches: 10. Germline values: CDR1 WNHNN, CDR2 SYGVQD (reference sequence). The length of the CDR3 is 15 residues. The CDR3 DNA reads as TGCGCCAGGGGAGGGGAAATACTGCCCTACAATGAGCAGTTCTTC. Translation gives CARGGEILPYNEQFF.

This clone was observed a handful of times. The chain joins TRBV4-1 to TRBJ1-6, with D possibly TRBD1 on 6 matching bases. V was shortened by 0 bases and J by 8 bases, with 14 bases between the two germline ends. CDR3 length: 16 residues. The germline V gene has CDR1 MGHRA and CDR2 YSYEKL. The CDR3 nucleotides read TGCGCCAGCAGCCAAGATTTAGGGACATGGGATTCACCCCTCCACTTT. Its protein is CASSQDLGTWDSPLHF.

Only one count was recorded for this clone. V gene TRBV6-5 combines with J gene TRBJ1-3; 7 nucleotides line up with TRBD1. The CDR3 runs 15 residues. The V and J ends lost 6 bases and 4 bases, in that order; junction bases with no gene match: 9. CDR1 and CDR2 (germline): MNHEY, SVGAGI. The CDR3 DNA reads as TGTGCCAGCAGGCACGACAGGGAAGCCGGAAACACCATATATTTT. Amino acid sequence: CASRHDREAGNTIYF.

The gene calls are TRBV2 and TRBJ1-1; the match to TRBD1 covers 7 bases. CDR1 is SNHLY and CDR2 is FYNNEI in the germline V gene. The CDR3 length is 14 residues. V was pared by 5 bases and J by 0 bases, with 3 bases of the junction left unmatched. For the CDR3, the DNA is TGTGCCAGCAGTCTACAGGGGCTGAACACTGAAGCTTTCTTT. Amino acids: CASSLQGLNTEAFF.

This clone showed up just once. The chain joins TRBV5-1 to TRBJ2-3; D is possibly TRBD1 (7 bases). From germline, CDR1 is SGHRS and CDR2 YFSETQ. Trimming pared 3 bases from V and 4 bases from J, leaving 18 bases between. There are 16 residues in the CDR3. In nucleotides, the CDR3 is TGCGCCAGCAGCTCGGACAGGTTAAGGGGGGCAGATACGCAGTATTTT. This sequence encodes CASSSDRLRGADTQYF.

The chain combines TRBV5-1 with TRBJ2-6; the match to TRBD2 covers 7 bases. CDR3 size: 16 residues. In germline, CDR1 is SGHRS, CDR2 YFSETQ. V lost 3 bases and J lost 2; bases outside the gene matches: 5. CDR3 sequence: CASSSIAGAGANVLTF. The CDR3 bases are TGCGCCAGCAGCTCAATTGCGGGGGCTGGGGCCAACGTCCTGACTTTC.

In DNA form, the CDR3 reads TGCGCCAGCAGCCAAGGGACTAGCGACTACAATGAGCAGTTCTTC. This sequence encodes CASSQGTSDYNEQFF. The rearrangement joins TRBV5-1 to TRBJ2-1; 10 bases are a match to TRBD2. Trimming cost V 4 bases and J 3 bases; bases outside gene matches: 4. The CDR3 sequence is 15 residues long. Germline V gives CDR1 SGHRS, CDR2 YFSETQ.

This sequence joins TRBV6-5 and TRBJ2-3; the match to TRBD2 covers 8 bases. Per germline, CDR1 MNHEY and CDR2 SVGAGI. The CDR3 is made up of 14 amino acids. The V and J ends lost 5 bases and 7 bases, in that order; junction bases with no gene match: 8. The DNA of the CDR3 is TGTGCCAGCAGTCCCGTACCGGGAGGGCATACGCAGTATTTT. Translation: CASSPVPGGHTQYF.

This chain links TRBV5-1 with TRBJ2-1; perhaps TRBD2 as D (7 bases). The CDR3 loop spans 15 amino acids. Germline V gene data show CDR1 as SGHRS and CDR2 as YFSETQ. Trimming shortened V by 2 bases and J by 9 bases, and 18 bases separated the two germline ends. The DNA for the CDR3 is TGCGCCAGCAGCTTTGGAGGGGGGGCCGCGGGTGAGCAGTTCTTC. Translated, it gives CASSFGGGAAGEQFF.

The chain uses TRBV10-1 and TRBJ2-7, with D possibly TRBD1 on 6 matching bases. The length of the CDR3 is 14 residues. Germline lookup yields CDR1 WNHNN and CDR2 SYGVQD (reference sequence). The germline V and J ends were trimmed by 8 bases and 0 bases, with 14 bases remaining between them. The CDR3 nucleotides are TGCGCCAGCCGGGACACCCTTCGCTCCTACGAGCAGTACTTC. It is translated as CASRDTLRSYEQYF.

The chain carries TRBV5-1 and TRBJ2-7, with a weak D call TRBD1 (5 bases). With 5 bases removed from V and 6 bases from J, the gap between germline ends came to 9 bases. CDR1 is SGHRS, CDR2 YFSETQ, per germline. This CDR3 spans 11 amino acids. The CDR3 sequence is CASSRGGEQYF. The CDR3 DNA reads as TGCGCCAGCAGTAGGGGCGGCGAGCAGTACTTC.

In this sample, this clone turned up a few times. This chain links TRBV14 with TRBJ2-5, with 8 bases identical to TRBD2. J lost 1 base, V lost 1 base, and 11 bases had no gene match. Germline-derived CDR1 and CDR2 are SGHDN and FVKESK. The CDR3 runs 18 residues. CDR3 sequence: CASSQAGVAGPFQETQYF. The DNA of the CDR3 is TGTGCCAGCAGCCAAGCGGGAGTAGCGGGGCCTTTCCAAGAGACCCAGTACTTC.

J is TRBJ2-1 and V is TRBV19; D is possibly TRBD2 (5 bases). The CDR3 runs 14 residues. V dropped 3 bases and J dropped 6 bases, with 12 bases sitting between them. CDR1 LNHDA and CDR2 SQIVND come from the germline V gene (reference sequence). The CDR3 DNA reads as TGTGCCAGTAGTATTGAGGGCAGGATCAATGAGCAGTTCTTC. It is translated as CASSIEGRINEQFF.

DNA for the CDR3: TGTGCCAGCAGACCAAGACCGGGACACAACTATGGCTACACCTTC. Amino acid sequence: CASRPRPGHNYGYTF. The V and J genes are TRBV27 and TRBJ1-2; tentative D call: TRBD1 (6 bases). The CDR3 is made up of 15 amino acids. Trimming removed 6 bases at V and 2 bases at J, with 16 bases between. CDR1 and CDR2 (germline): MNHEY, SMNVEV (reference sequence).

This chain connects TRBV29-1 to TRBJ2-7; possibly TRBD2 for D (5 bases). CDR1 SQVTM and CDR2 ANQGSEA come from the germline V gene. The CDR3 has 17 residues. The V end was cut by 2 bases, the J end by 2 bases, with 22 bases between. For the CDR3, the DNA is TGCAGCGTTGAACACCCGGGGTTTAGGACTTTGACCTACGAGCAGTACTTC. Translated, it gives CSVEHPGFRTLTYEQYF.

As DNA, the CDR3 is TGTGCCAGCAGTTTAGGCACCTACGAGCAGTACTTC. It yields the protein CASSLGTYEQYF. The V gene is TRBV28, the J gene TRBJ2-7; D uncertain. The germline V gene has CDR1 MDHEN and CDR2 SYDVKM. The ends were cut back, 2 bases at V and 2 bases at J, with 4 bases in the middle. The CDR3 is 12 residues long.